This T cell receptor beta chain comes out of a study of blood T cell repertoires in COVID-19. Background on the study: Samples of COVID-19 (acute and convalescent) were obtained from the United States, Italy and Spain.

This clone has only one observation. Participants were placed into cohorts based on the clinical history they reported. Authors' analysis steps: It was from reference gene primer amplification that nucleated cell counts were estimated. Some clones are missing from TCRdb's copy, which holds only in-frame ones; the method was immunoSEQ multiplex PCR. V and J calls plus clone size are reproduced from that table; the DNA served to infer D and trimming. The sample lists over 200,000 clones; 85% were seen once. Trimming took 3 bases from V and 1 from J, leaving 12 bases between them. CDR3 length equals 15 residues. Germline V lookup: CDR1 SGHNT, CDR2 YENEEA.

The genes are TRBV11-3 and TRBJ1-2; D possibly corresponds to TRBD1 (5 bases). The sample consisted of PBMCs or T cells enriched from blood (not recorded which). This receptor was taken from a man aged 40-55 years who had recovered from COVID-19. In DNA form, the CDR3 reads TGTGCCAGCAGCTTGACAGCGTATAATAACTATGGCTACACCTTC. Translating gives CASSLTAYNNYGYTF.